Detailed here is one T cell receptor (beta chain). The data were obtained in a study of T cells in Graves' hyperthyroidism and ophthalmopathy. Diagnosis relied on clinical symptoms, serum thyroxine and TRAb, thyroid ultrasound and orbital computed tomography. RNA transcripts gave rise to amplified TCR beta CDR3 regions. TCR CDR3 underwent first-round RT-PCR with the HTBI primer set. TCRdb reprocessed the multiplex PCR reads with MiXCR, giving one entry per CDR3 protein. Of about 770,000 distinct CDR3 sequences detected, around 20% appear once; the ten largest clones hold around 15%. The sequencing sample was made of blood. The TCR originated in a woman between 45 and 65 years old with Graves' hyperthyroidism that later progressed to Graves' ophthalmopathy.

The CDR3 DNA is TGTGCCAGCTCACCACCAGGGTTGGACACTGAAGCTTTCTTT. Translated: CASSPPGLDTEAFF. This sequence joins TRBV18 and TRBJ1-1, with D unclear. With 0 bases removed from V and 3 bases from J, the gap between germline ends came to 8 bases. The CDR3 spans 14 residues. Germline loops: CDR1 KGHSH, CDR2 LQKENI.